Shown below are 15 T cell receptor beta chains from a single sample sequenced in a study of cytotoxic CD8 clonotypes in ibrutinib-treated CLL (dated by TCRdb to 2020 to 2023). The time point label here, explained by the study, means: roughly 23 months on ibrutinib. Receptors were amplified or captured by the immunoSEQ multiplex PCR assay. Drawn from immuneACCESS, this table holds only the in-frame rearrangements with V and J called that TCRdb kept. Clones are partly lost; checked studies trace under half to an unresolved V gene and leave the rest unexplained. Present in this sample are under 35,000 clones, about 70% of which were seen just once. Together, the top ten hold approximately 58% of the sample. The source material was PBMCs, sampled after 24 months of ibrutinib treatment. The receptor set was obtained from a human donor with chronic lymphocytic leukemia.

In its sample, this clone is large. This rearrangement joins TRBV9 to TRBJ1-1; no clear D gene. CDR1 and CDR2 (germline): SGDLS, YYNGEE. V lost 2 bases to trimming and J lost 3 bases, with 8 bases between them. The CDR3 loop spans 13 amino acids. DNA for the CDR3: TGTGCCAGCAGCGTTCCAGGAGACACTGAAGCTTTCTTT. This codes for CASSVPGDTEAFF.

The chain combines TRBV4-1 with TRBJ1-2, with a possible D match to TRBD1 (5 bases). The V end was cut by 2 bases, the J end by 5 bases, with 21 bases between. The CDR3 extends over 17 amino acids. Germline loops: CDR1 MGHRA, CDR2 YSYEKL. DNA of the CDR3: TGCGCCAGCAGCCAATTTTCACGGGGCAAAGGGAGGTATGGCTACACCTTC. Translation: CASSQFSRGKGRYGYTF.

The CDR3 spells CASSLVARTGELFF. The DNA for the CDR3 is TGTGCCAGCAGCTTAGTGGCCCGGACCGGGGAGCTGTTTTTT. The chain has TRBV7-6 and TRBJ2-2; D ambiguous. V was cut by 1 base and J by 5 bases, with 8 bases left in between. The germline gives CDR1 SGHVS, CDR2 FNYEAQ. The length of the CDR3 is 14 residues.

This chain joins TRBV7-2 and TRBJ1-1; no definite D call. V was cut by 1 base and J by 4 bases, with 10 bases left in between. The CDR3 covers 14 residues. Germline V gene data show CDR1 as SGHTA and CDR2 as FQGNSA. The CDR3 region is CASSLELLSTEAFF. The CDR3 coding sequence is TGTGCCAGCAGCTTAGAGCTACTAAGCACTGAAGCTTTCTTT. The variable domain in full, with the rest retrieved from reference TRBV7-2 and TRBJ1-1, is GAGVSQSPSNKVTEKGKDVELRCDPISGHTALYWYRQSLGQGLEFLIYFQGNSAPDKSGLPSDRFSAERTGGSVSTLTIQRTQQEDSAVYLCASSLELLSTEAFFGQGTRLTVV.

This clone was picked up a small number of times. CDR3 nucleotides: TGTGCCAGCAGTCCCCTACGGTGGGGCGGAGAGCAGTTCTTC. It encodes CASSPLRWGGEQFF. V gene TRBV27 combines with J gene TRBJ2-1; D perhaps matches TRBD1 (5 bases). This CDR3 spans 14 amino acids. Germline-derived CDR1 and CDR2 are MNHEY and SMNVEV (reference sequence). V lost 5 bases to trimming and J lost 10 bases, with 18 bases between them.

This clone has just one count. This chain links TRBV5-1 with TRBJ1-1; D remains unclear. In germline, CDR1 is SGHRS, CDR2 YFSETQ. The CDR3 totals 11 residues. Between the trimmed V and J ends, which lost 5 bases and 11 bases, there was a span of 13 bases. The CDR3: CASSFQSEAFF. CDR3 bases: TGCGCCAGCAGTTTTCAGTCGGAGGCTTTCTTT.

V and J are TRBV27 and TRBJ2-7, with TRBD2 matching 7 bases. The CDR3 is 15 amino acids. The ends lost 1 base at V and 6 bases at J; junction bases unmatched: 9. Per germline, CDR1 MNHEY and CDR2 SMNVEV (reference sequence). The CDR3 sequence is CASSLFPGGLSEQYF. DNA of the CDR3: TGTGCCAGCAGTTTATTCCCGGGGGGTCTCTCCGAGCAGTACTTC.

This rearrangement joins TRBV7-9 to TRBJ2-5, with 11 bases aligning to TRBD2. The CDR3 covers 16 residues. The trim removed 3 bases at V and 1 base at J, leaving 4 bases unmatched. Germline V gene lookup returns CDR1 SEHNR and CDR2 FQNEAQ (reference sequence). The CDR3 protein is CASSFRLAGLQETQYF. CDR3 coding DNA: TGTGCCAGCAGCTTCAGACTAGCGGGGCTCCAAGAGACCCAGTACTTC.

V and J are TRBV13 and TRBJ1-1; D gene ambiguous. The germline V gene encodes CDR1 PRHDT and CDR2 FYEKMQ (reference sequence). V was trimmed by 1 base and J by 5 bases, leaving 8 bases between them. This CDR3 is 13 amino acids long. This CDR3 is CASSLDWWTEAFF. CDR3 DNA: TGTGCCAGCAGCTTAGATTGGTGGACTGAAGCTTTCTTT.

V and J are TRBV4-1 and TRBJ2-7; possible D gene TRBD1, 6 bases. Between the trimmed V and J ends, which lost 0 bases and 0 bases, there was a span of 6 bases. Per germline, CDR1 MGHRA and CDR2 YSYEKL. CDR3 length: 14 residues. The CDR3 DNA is TGCGCCAGCAGCCAAGAAGGGGGCTCCTACGAGCAGTACTTC. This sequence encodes CASSQEGGSYEQYF.

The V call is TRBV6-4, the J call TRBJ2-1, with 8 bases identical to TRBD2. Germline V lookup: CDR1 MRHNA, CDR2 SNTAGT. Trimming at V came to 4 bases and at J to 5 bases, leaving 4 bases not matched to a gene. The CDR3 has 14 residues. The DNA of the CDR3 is TGTGCCAGCAGTGTGGCGGGGGGAGACAATGAGCAGTTCTTC. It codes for CASSVAGGDNEQFF.

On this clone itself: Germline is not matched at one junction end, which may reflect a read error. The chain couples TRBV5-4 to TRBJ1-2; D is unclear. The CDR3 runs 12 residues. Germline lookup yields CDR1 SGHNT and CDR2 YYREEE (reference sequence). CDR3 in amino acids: CASSWGNRGYTF. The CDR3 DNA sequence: TGTGCCAGTAGCTGGGGTAACAGAGGCTACACCTTC.

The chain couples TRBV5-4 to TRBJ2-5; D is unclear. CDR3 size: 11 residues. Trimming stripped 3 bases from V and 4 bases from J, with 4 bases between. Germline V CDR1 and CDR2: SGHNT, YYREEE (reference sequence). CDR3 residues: CASSSGETQYF. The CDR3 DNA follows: TGTGCCAGCAGCTCAGGAGAGACCCAGTACTTC. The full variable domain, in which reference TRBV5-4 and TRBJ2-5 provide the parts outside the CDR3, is ETGVTQSPTHLIKTRGQQVTLRCSSQSGHNTVSWYQQALGQGPQFIFQYYREEENGRGNFPPRFSGLQFPNYSSELNVNALELDDSALYLCASSSGETQYFGPGTRLLVL.

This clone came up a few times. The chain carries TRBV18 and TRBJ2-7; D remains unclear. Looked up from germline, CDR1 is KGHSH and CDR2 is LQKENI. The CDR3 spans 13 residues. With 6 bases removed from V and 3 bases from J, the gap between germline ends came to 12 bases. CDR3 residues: CASSASSSYEQYF. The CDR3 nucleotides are TGTGCCAGCTCCGCCTCGAGCAGCTACGAGCAGTACTTC.

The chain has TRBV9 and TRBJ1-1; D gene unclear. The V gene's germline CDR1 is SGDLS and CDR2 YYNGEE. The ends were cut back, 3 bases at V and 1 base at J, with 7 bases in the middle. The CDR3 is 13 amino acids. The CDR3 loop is CASSAGPNTEAFF. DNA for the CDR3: TGTGCCAGCAGCGCCGGACCGAACACTGAAGCTTTCTTT.